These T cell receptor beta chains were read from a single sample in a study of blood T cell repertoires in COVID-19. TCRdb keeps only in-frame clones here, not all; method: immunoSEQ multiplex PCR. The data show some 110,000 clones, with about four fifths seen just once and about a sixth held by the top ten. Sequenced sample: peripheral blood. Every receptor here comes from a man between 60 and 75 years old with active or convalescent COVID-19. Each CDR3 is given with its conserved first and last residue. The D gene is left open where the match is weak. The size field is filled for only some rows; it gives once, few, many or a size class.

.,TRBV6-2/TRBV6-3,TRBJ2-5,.,TGTGCCAGCAGTTATAACAGGGCGGATGGGGAGACCCAGTACTTC,CASSYNRADGETQYF
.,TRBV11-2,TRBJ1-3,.,TGTGCCAGCAGCTTCCAGGGCGCTGGAAACACCATATATTTT,CASSFQGAGNTIYF
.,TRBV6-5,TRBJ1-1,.,TGTGCCAGCAAGGACAGGAACACTGAAGCTTTCTTT,CASKDRNTEAFF
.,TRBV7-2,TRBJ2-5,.,TGTGCCAGCAGCTTAGGGGCAGGGATCGAGACCCAGTACTTC,CASSLGAGIETQYF
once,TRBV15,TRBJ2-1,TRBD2,TGTGCCACCAGCAGCATAGCGGGAGTTTACAATGAGCAGTTCTTC,CATSSIAGVYNEQFF
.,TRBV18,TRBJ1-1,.,TGTGCCAGCTCACCGGACTCACTTGTCCGACACAGGGCCGGGGAGCCTGAAGCTTTCTTT,CASSPDSLVRHRAGEPEAFF
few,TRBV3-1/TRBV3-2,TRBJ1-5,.,TGTGCCAGCAGCCAGCAGCGGGCTCAGCCCCAGCATTTT,CASSQQRAQPQHF
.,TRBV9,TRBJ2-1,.,TGTGCCAGCAGCGTCAGGAGCGGTAGCTCCTACAATGAGCAGTTCTTC,CASSVRSGSSYNEQFF
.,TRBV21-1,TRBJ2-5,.,TGTGCCAGCAATTCTAGACAGCAAGAGACCCAGTACTTC,CASNSRQQETQYF
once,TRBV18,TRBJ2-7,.,TGTGCCAGCTCACCATCAGGGACACGGTACGAGCAGTACTTC,CASSPSGTRYEQYF
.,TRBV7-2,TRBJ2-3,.,TGTGCCAGCAGCCCCACATTTGATACGCAGTATTTT,CASSPTFDTQYF
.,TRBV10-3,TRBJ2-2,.,TGTGCCATCAACGAGTTCGCGAACACCGGGGAGCTGTTTTTT,CAINEFANTGELFF
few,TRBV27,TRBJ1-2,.,TGTGCCAGCAGTTTACACAGGGAGGGTTATGGCTACACCTTC,CASSLHREGYGYTF
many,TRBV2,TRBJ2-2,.,TGTGCCAGCAGTCCTTCTGTACAGGCCGGCACCGGGGAGCTGTTTTTT,CASSPSVQAGTGELFF
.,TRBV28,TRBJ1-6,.,TGTGCCAGCAGTCTACCGTTGGCACCCCTCCACTTT,CASSLPLAPLHF
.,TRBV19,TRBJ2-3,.,TGTGCCAGTAGTATAGAAGGAAGCCCCGGGGCGCAGTATTTT,CASSIEGSPGAQYF
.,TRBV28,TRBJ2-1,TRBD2,TGTGCCAGCAGTTTACGCAGGACTAGCGGGATCTACAATGAGCAGTTCTTC,CASSLRRTSGIYNEQFF
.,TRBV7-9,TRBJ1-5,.,TGTGCCAGCAGCTTAGCCAGTAGCAATCAGCCCCAGCATTTT,CASSLASSNQPQHF
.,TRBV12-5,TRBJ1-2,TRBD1,TGTGCTAGTGGTCGGGACAGATTGGGCTACACCTTC,CASGRDRLGYTF
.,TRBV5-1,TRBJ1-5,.,TGCGCCAGCAGCTTGACAGGTGACAATCAGCCCCAGCATTTT,CASSLTGDNQPQHF
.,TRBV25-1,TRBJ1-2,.,TGTGCCAGCAGGGATGCGGGGATATATGGCTACACCTTC,CASRDAGIYGYTF
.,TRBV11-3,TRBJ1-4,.,TGTGCCAGCAGCTCCGGGGAAGGGACTCATGAAGAAAAACTGTTTTTT,CASSSGEGTHEEKLFF
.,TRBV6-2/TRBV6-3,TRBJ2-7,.,TGTGCCAGCAGTTACATGCGGGCCCCCTACGAGCAGTACTTC,CASSYMRAPYEQYF
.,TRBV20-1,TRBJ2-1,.,TGCAGTGCCGAGGGAAACAATGAGCAGTTCTTC,CSAEGNNEQFF
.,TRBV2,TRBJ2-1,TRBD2,TGTGCCAGCCAGACTAGCCCCTCCTATGAGCAGTTCTTC,CASQTSPSYEQFF
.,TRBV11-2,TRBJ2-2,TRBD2,TGTGCCAGCAGCAGGACTAGCGGGAGCACCGGGGAGCTGTTTTTT,CASSRTSGSTGELFF
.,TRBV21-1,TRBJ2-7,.,TGTGCCAGCAGCGCCCAATCCGGGACAGGGAGGGTATCGTCCTTC,CASSAQSGTGRVSSF
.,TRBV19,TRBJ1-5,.,TGTGCCAGTAGTTTGTGGGACATTACCAATCAGCCCCAGCATTTT,CASSLWDITNQPQHF
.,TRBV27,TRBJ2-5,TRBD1,TGTGCCAGCAGCTGGGGGCTACAGGGGGCGGAGACCCAGTACTTC,CASSWGLQGAETQYF
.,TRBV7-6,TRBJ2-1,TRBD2,TGTGCCAGCAGCTCTTTTCTAGCGGGAGGGGGGGATGAGCAGTTCTTC,CASSSFLAGGGDEQFF
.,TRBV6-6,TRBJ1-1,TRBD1,TGTGCCAGCAGCCCCCCCGGTGAGGGGGCACACACTGAAGCTTTCTTT,CASSPPGEGAHTEAFF
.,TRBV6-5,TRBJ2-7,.,TGTGCCAGCAGTTATAGTCTGCCGAAAGAGGGCTACGAGCAGTACTTC,CASSYSLPKEGYEQYF
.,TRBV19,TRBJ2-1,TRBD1,TGTGCCAGTAGTACGGGACAGAGGAATGAGCAGTTCTTC,CASSTGQRNEQFF
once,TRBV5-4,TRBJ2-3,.,TGTGCCAGCAGCTTCCCTAGTGCGGAGACAGATACGCAGTATTTT,CASSFPSAETDTQYF
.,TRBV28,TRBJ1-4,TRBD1,TGTGCCAGCAGTTGGACAGGGACGAGAAAACTGTTTTTT,CASSWTGTRKLFF
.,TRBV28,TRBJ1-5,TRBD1,TGTGCCAGCAGTTTAGACAGGGGAGTACATCAGCCCCAGCATTTT,CASSLDRGVHQPQHF
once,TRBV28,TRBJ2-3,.,TGTGCCAGCAGTTTCGGTAGCGGTCCTTCAAAAGATACGCAGTATTTT,CASSFGSGPSKDTQYF